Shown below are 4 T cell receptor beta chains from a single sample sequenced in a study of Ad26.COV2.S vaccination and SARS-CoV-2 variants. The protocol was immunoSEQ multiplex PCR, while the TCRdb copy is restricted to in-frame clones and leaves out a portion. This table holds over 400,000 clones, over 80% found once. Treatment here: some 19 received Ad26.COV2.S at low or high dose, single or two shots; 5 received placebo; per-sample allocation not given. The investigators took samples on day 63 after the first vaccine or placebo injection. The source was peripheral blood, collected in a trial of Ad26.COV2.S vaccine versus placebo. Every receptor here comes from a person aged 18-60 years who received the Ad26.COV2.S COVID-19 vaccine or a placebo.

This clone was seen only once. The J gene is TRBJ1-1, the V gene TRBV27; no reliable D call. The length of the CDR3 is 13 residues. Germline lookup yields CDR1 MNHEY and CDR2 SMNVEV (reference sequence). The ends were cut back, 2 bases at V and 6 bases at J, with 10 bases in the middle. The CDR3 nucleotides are TGTGCCAGCAGTTTAATGCTTGGGGCTGAAGCTTTCTTT. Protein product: CASSLMLGAEAFF.

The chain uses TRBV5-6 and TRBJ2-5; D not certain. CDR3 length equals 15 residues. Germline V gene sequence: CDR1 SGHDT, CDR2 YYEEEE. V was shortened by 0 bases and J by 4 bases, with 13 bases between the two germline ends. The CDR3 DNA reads TGTGCCAGCAGCTTGGCCTTTGGGTACGGAGAGACCCAGTACTTC. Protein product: CASSLAFGYGETQYF.

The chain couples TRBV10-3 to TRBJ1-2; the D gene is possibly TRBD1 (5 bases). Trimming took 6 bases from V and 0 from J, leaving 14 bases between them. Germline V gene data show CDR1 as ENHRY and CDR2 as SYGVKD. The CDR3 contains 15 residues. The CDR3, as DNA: TGTGCCATCAGCGGGGGTCAGCCCACTAACTATGGCTACACCTTC. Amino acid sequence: CAISGGQPTNYGYTF.

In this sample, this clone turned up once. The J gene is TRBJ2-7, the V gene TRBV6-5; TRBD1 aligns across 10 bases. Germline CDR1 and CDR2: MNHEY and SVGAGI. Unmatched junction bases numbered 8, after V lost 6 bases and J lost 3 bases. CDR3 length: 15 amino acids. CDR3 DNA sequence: TGTGCCAGCAGACGCCGGGACAGGGGACGCTACGAGCAGTACTTC. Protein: CASRRRDRGRYEQYF.